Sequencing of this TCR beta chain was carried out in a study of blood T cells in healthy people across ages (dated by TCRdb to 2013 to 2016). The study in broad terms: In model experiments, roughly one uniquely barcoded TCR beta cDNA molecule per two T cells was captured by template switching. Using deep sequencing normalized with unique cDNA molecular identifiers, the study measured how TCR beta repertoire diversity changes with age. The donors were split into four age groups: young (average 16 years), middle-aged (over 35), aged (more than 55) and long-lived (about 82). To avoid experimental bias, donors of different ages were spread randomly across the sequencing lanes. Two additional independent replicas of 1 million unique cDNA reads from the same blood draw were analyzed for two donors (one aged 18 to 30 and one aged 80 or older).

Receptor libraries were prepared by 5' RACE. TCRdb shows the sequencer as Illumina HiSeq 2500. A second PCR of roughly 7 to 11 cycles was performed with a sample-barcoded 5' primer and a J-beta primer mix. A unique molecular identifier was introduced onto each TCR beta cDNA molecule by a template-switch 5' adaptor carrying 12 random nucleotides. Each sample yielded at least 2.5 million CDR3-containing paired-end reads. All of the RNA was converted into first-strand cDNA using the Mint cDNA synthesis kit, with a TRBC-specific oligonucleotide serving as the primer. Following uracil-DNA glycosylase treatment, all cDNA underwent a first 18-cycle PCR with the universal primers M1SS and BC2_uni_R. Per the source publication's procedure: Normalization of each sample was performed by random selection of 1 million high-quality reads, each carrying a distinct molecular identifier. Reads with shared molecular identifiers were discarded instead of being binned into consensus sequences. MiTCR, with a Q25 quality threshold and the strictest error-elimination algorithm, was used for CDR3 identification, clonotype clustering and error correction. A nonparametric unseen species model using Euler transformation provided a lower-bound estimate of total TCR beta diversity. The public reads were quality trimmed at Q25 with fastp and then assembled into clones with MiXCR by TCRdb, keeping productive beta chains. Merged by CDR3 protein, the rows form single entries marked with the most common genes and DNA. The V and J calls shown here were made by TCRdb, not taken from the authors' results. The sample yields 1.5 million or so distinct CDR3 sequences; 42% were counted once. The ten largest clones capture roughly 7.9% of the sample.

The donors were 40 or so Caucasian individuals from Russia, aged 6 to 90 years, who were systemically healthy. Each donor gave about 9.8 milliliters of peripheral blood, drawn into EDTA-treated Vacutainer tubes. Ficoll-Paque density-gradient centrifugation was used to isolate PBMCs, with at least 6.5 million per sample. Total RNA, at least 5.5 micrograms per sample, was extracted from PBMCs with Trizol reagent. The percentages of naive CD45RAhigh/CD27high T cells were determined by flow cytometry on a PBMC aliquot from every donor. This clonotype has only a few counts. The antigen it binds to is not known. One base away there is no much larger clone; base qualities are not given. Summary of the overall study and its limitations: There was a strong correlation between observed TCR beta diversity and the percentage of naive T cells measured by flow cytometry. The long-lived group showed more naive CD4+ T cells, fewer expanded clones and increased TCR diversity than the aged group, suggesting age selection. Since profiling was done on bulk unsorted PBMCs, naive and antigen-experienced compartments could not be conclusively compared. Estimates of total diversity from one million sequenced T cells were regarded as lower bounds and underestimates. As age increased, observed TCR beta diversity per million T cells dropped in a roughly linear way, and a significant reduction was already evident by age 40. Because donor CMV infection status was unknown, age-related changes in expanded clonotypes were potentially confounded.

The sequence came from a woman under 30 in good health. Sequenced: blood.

The DNA is as follows: TGTGCCAGCAGCGTAGCCGGGAATCCCACAGATACGCAGTATTTT. Translated, this gives CASSVAGNPTDTQYF. The chain joins TRBV9 to TRBJ2-3, and TRBD2 may be the D gene, going by 5 matching bases. The germline V gene specifies SGDLS as CDR1 and YYNGEE as CDR2. Trimming takes 0 bases from V and 2 bases from J, and the germline ends sit 10 bases apart. The CDR3 goes from the cysteine to the phenylalanine over 15 residues. CDR3 DNA is the only sequence kept; it has 45 bases, read in frame from the first base. This CDR3, with the reference TRBV9 and TRBJ2-3 proteins standing in past its ends, gives the full variable domain DSGVTQTPKHLITATGQRVTLRCSPRSGDLSVYWYQQSLDQGLQFLIQYYNGEERAKGNILERFSAQQFPDLHSELNLSSLELGDSALYFCASSVAGNPTDTQYFGPGTRLTVL.